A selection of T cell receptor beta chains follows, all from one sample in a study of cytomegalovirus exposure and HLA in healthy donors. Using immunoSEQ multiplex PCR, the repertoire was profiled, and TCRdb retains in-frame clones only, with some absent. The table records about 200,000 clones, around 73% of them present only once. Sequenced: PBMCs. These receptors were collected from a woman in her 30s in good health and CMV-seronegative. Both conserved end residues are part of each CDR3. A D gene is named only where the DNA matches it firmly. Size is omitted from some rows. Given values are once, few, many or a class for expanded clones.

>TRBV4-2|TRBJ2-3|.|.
TGTGCCAGCAGCCAAGAGTTAGCTTACACAGATACGCAGTATTTT
CASSQELAYTDTQYF
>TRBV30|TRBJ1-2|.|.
TGTGCCTGGAGTTGGGGGGGAGGTTTCGCCTACACCTTC
CAWSWGGGFAYTF
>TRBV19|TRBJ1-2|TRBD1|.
TGTGCCAGTAGTACGGGGACAGGTGAAAATGGCTACACCTTC
CASSTGTGENGYTF
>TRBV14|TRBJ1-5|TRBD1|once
TGTGCCAGCAGCCCGGGACAGGGCCAGCCCCAGCATTTT
CASSPGQGQPQHF
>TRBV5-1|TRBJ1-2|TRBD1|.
TGCGCCAGCAGCTTGGTTTTGACAGGGAGCTATGGCTACCCCTTC
CASSLVLTGSYGYPF
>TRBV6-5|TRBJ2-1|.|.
TGTGCCAGCAGTTATAATAGCGCCTCCTACAATGAGCAGTTCTTC
CASSYNSASYNEQFF
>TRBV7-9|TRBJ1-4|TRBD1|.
TGTTCCAGCAGCTTAGCTCAGGGGGAGGAAAAACTGTTTTTT
CSSSLAQGEEKLFF
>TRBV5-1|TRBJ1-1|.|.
TGCGCCAGCAGCGCACAGGCCCCCTGGGACACTGAAGCTTTCTTT
CASSAQAPWDTEAFF
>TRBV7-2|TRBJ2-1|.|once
TGTGCCAGCAGCTTATTTCCAGGGGCCCAATACAATGAGCAGTTCTTC
CASSLFPGAQYNEQFF
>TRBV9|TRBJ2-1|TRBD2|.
TGTGCCAGCAGCCCCGGGGGAAGCGGGAGTGCAGATGAGCAGTTCTTC
CASSPGGSGSADEQFF
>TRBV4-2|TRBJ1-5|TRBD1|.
TGTGCCAGCAGCCAATCTGGACAGGGGGGGCGGCAGCCCCAGCATTTT
CASSQSGQGGRQPQHF
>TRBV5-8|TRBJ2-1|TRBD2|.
TGTGCCAGCAGCCGGGGGACTAGCGGTGACTCCTACAATGAGCAGTTCTTC
CASSRGTSGDSYNEQFF
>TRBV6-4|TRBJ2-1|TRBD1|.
TGTGCCAGCAGTGCGGGTTCAGGGACAGGGTCGCTGCATGAGCAGTTCTTC
CASSAGSGTGSLHEQFF
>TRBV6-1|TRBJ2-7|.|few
TGTGCCAGCAGTGTTAGTTTCCTAGCGATCTACGAGCAGTACTTC
CASSVSFLAIYEQYF
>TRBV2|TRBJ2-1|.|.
TGTGCCAGCAGTCCGGGATTCAGCTCCTACAATGAGCAGTTCTTC
CASSPGFSSYNEQFF
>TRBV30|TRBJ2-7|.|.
TGTGCCTGGAGGGGCAGCTACGAGCAGTACTTC
CAWRGSYEQYF
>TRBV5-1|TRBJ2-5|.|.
TGCGCCAGCAGCTCGGGAGGGCCAGGGGGCCAAGAGACCCAGTACTTC
CASSSGGPGGQETQYF
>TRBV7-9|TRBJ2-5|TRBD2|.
TGTGCCAGCAGCGCCAGACTAGCGGGAGGATTTTTAGAGACCCAGTACTTC
CASSARLAGGFLETQYF
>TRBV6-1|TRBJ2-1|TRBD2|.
TGTGCCAGCAGTCCGCGGACTAGCGGGGGGGTCAAGTTCTTC
CASSPRTSGGVKFF
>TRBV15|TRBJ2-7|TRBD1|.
TGTGCCACCAGCAGAGCCGGGACAGACTCAGACGAGCAGTACTTC
CATSRAGTDSDEQYF
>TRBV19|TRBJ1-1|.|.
TGTGCCAGTAGTTGGACTCCCGGGAAAGCTTTCTTT
CASSWTPGKAFF
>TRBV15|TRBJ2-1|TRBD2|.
TGTGCCACCAGCAGAGATTCTCTACGGGAGGGGACCTACAATGAGCAGTTCTTC
CATSRDSLREGTYNEQFF
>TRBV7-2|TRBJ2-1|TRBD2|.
TGTGCCAGCTGTGTAGCGGGGGGGCGGTTCGAAGAGCAGTTCTTC
CASCVAGGRFEEQFF
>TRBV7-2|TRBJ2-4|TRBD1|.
TGTGCCAGCAGCCCCGACAGGGCGCGAGCCAAAAACATTCAGTACTTC
CASSPDRARAKNIQYF
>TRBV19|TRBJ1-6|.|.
TGTGCCAGTAGTATAGGCAGGGGTCCTATTTCACCCCTCCACTTT
CASSIGRGPISPLHF
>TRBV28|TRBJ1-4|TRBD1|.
TGTGCCAGCAGTGGGGGGCAGGGGGTTCCGAATGAAAAACTGTTTTTT
CASSGGQGVPNEKLFF
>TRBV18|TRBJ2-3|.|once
TGTGCCAGCTCCCTGGGACTGGGCACAGATACGCAGTATTTT
CASSLGLGTDTQYF
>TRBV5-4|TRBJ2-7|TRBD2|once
TGTGCCAGCAGCTTGGGACTAGCCCTGGGGGAGCAGTACTTC
CASSLGLALGEQYF
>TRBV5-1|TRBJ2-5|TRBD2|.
TGCGCCAGCAGCACGCGGACTAGCGGAGGGCAAGAGACCCAGTACTTC
CASSTRTSGGQETQYF
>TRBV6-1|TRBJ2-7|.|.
TGTGCCAGCAGTGAGAGTTTGGGCAGGAAATCGCGCTACGAGCAGTACTTC
CASSESLGRKSRYEQYF
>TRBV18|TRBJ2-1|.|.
TGTGCCAGCTCACCGGGACTGTACAATGAGCAGTTCTTC
CASSPGLYNEQFF
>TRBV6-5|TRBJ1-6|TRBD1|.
TGTGCCAGCAGACCAAGACAGGGCTATAATTCACCCCTCCACTTT
CASRPRQGYNSPLHF
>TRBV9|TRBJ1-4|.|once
TGTGCCAGCAGCGCCAGGGAAACGGGGGGTGAAAAACTGTTTTTT
CASSARETGGEKLFF
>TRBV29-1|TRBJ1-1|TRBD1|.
TGCAGCGTCCCCTACCGGGACAGAGAGGAAGCTTTCTTT
CSVPYRDREEAFF
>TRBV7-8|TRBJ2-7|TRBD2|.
TGTGCCAGCAGCCACAGGGGAGGACTAGCGGGAGGCCTTCGGGTCGAGCAGTACTTC
CASSHRGGLAGGLRVEQYF
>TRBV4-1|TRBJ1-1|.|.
TGCGCCAGCAGCCATTATGATGGCGGGAACACTGAAGCTTTCTTT
CASSHYDGGNTEAFF
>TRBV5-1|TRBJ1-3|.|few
TGCGCCAGCAGCGACGGGACACTTCGAAACACCATATATTTT
CASSDGTLRNTIYF
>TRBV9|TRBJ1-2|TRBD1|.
TGTGCCAGCAGCACTCGGGGGACAGGGTCGTATGGCTACACCTTC
CASSTRGTGSYGYTF
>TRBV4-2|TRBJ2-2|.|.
TGTGCCAGCAGCCAAATGTCAGGCAATCCCGGGGAGCTGTTTTTT
CASSQMSGNPGELFF
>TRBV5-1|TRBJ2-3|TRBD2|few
TGCGCCAGCAGCTTGTTGTCTAGCGGGGGGTTGGCAGATACGCAGTATTTT
CASSLLSSGGLADTQYF
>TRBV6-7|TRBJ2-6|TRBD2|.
TGTGCCAGCAGTTATTGTAGCGGGAGGGCCTGTGGGGCCAACGTCCTGACTTTC
CASSYCSGRACGANVLTF
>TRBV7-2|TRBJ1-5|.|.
TGTGCCAGCAGCTTAAGGGGAACCTTATCGTATCAGCCCCAGCATTTT
CASSLRGTLSYQPQHF
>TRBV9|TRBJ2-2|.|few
TGTGCCAGCAGCGTAACAGGTTCCACCGGGGAGCTGTTTTTT
CASSVTGSTGELFF
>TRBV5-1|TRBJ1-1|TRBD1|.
TGCGCCAGCAGCGTGGCCCCAGGCGCAGGGGGGACAGCTTTCTTT
CASSVAPGAGGTAFF
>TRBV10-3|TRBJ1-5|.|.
TGTGCCATCAGTGCCTTCGCCCAGGGGTGGAATCAGCCCCAGCATTTT
CAISAFAQGWNQPQHF
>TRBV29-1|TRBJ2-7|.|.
TGCAGCGTTGAAGACGGGGGCTACGAGCAGTACTTC
CSVEDGGYEQYF
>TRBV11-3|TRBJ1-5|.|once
TGTGCCAACAGCTTGATCGACAGCCATAAGTCCCAGCATTTT
CANSLIDSHKSQHF
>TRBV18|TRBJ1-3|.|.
TGTGCCAGCTCACGCGAGGGATTCTCTGGAAACACCATATATTTT
CASSREGFSGNTIYF
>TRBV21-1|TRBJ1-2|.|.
TGTGCCAGCAGCAAAGCCCCAGGGGGGAACTATGGCTACACCTTC
CASSKAPGGNYGYTF
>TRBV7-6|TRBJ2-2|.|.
TGTGCCAGCAGGGTAGGGGCGAACACCGGGGAGCTGTTTTTT
CASRVGANTGELFF